This TCR beta chain was captured by sequencing in a study of T cells in localized non-small cell lung cancer. A word on this clone: Its antigen is unidentified.

V lost 4 bases and J lost 3; bases outside the gene matches: 6. Germline loops: CDR1 SGDLS, CDR2 YYNGEE. CDR3 length: 16 residues. Regarding the study as a whole: A single tumor region was sequenced, leaving heterogeneity possible. Highest T cell clonality was seen in uninvolved adjacent lung, surpassing that measured in tumor. An association was observed between higher blood T cell density and longer overall survival. Detection in adjacent lung was observed for a median around 59 of the top 100 tumor clones.

Only in-frame clones appear in the TCRdb table, and some are missing; sequencing was by immunoSEQ multiplex PCR. The sample includes roughly 40,000 clones, around nine tenths of them seen just once. This sequence was found in a woman aged 40-75 years with stage I lung adenocarcinoma. Source: peripheral blood, taken before any cancer treatment. This chain joins TRBV9 and TRBJ2-1, with 11 bases lining up with TRBD2. Here the CDR3 DNA reads TGTGCCAGCAGCCCCCCCGGGACTAGCGGCTACAATGAGCAGTTCTTC. As protein: CASSPPGTSGYNEQFF. The full variable domain, in which reference TRBV9 and TRBJ2-1 provide the parts outside the CDR3, is DSGVTQTPKHLITATGQRVTLRCSPRSGDLSVYWYQQSLDQGLQFLIQYYNGEERAKGNILERFSAQQFPDLHSELNLSSLELGDSALYFCASSPPGTSGYNEQFFGPGTRLTVL.